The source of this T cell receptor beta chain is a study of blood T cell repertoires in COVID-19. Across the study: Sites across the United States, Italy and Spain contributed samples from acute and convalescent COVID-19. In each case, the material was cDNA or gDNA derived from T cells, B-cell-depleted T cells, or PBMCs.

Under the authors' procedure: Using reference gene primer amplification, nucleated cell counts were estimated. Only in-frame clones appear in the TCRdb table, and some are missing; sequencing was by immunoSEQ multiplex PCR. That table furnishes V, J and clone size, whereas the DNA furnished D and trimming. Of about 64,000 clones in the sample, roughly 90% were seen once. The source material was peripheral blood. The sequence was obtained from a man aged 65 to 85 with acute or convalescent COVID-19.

The CDR3 nucleotides read TGTGCCAGCAGCCCGCACAGCTCTGGGGCCAACGTCCTGACTTTC. It translates to CASSPHSSGANVLTF. The V and J genes are TRBV11-3 and TRBJ2-6; no firm D call. V lost 5 bases and J 0 bases, leaving 8 bases between the germline ends. The CDR3 is made up of 15 amino acids. Germline lookup yields CDR1 SGHNT and CDR2 YENEEA.